The entry below gives a single TCR beta chain sequence along with its context. Antigen specificity is unknown. This sample was taken from a study of shared clonotypes between healthy human individuals. Study information: Three men and two women, aged 18 to 49, were donors. Findings and caveats of the study: Relative to their counterparts shared across all four donors, non-shared clonotypes exhibited diminished generation probabilities. Only blood samples were collected, and tissue repertoires likely differ.

Generated by immunoSEQ multiplex PCR, the TCRdb table keeps only in-frame clones and is missing some. Of approximately 500,000 clones listed, 90% to 96% are singletons. The study separated CD4+ cells into CD45RA+ naive and CD45RA-negative memory subsets. Germline V gene lookup returns CDR1 MNHNS and CDR2 SASEGT. The CDR3 spans 14 residues. V lost 8 bases and J lost 5, with 16 bases in between. The V gene is TRBV6-1, the J gene TRBJ1-5, with D perhaps matching TRBD1 (6 bases). The sequencing input was naive CD4+ T cells sorted from blood. The subset here: CD45RA+ positively selected. The TCR sequence derives from a woman in her twenties or thirties in good health. The CDR3 loop is CASLAERGYQPQHF. CDR3 sequence (DNA): TGTGCCAGCCTGGCGGAGAGGGGGTATCAGCCCCAGCATTTT.